This record looks at one T cell receptor (beta chain) sequence and its context. Antigen specificity is unknown. Reverse transcribed after extraction, RNA yielded cDNA as the sequencing template. The method was immunoSEQ multiplex PCR; TCRdb's version includes in-frame clones alone and lacks a portion of them. Of about 210,000 clones in the sample, 66% were seen once. The data are from a study of CD8+ T cells in alopecia areata. As for the study in general: Treated patients were given 5 to 10 mg oral tofacitinib twice daily.

The ends were cut back, 0 bases at V and 5 bases at J, with 11 bases in the middle. Germline CDR1 and CDR2: LGHNA and YSLEER. The CDR3 is 15 amino acids. Treatment given: oral pan-JAK inhibitor, 5-10 mg twice daily. Sampling of alopecia areata patients yielded lesional scalp punch biopsies as well as peripheral blood. Findings and caveats of the study: Many expanded lesional clones persisted in scalp and blood during tofacitinib. Possibly because of HLA-related factors, TCR sharing was less clear across patients than in mice.

Source: CD4+ T cells sorted from blood, taken at week 44, from a patient treated with tofacitinib. The V call is TRBV4-3, the J call TRBJ1-5; D may be TRBD1 (5 bases). The receptor was derived from a human donor with alopecia areata. CDR3 loop: CASSQDPQGDQPQHF. The CDR3 DNA reads as TGCGCCAGCAGCCAAGATCCCCAGGGAGATCAGCCCCAGCATTTT.